One and the same sample provided the 14 T cell receptor beta chains below, sequenced in a study of T-cell memory formation after mild COVID-19. MiXCR, applied by TCRdb to the 5' RACE reads, yields one record per CDR3 protein. The table lists about 420,000 distinct CDR3 sequences, about a quarter of them singletons, with 13% in the top ten. The sample was PBMCs or a T cell subset sorted from them (not recorded which). The source of these receptors is an adult woman who had mild COVID-19 (a few samples of this study predate the infection). Cell type and time point are not known.

The genes are TRBV7-9 and TRBJ2-1; 10 nucleotides match TRBD1. J was trimmed by 10 bases and V by 11 bases; bases with no gene match: 8. The CDR3 has 12 amino acids. Germline-derived CDR1 and CDR2 are SEHNR and FQNEAQ (reference sequence). The CDR3: CASGTGDGEQFF. The CDR3 DNA is TGTGCCTCGGGGACAGGGGACGGGGAGCAGTTCTTC.

This sequence joins TRBV12-3 or TRBV12-4 and TRBJ1-3; D gene ambiguous. Between the trimmed V and J ends, which lost 7 bases and 0 bases, there was a span of 13 bases. CDR3 length: 15 amino acids. This CDR3 is CASMADESSGNTIYF. CDR3 coding DNA: TGTGCCAGCATGGCAGACGAATCCTCTGGAAACACCATATATTTT.

In this sample, this clonotype turned up many times. The chain combines TRBV25-1 with TRBJ2-2; D remains unclear. Trimming removed 4 bases at V and 6 bases at J, with 6 bases between. Germline CDR1 reads MGHDK; CDR2 reads SYGVNS. The CDR3 consists of 12 residues. The CDR3 DNA is TGTGCCAGCAGTGCCCCCCCCGGGGAGCTGTTTTTT. It encodes CASSAPPGELFF. Using reference TRBV25-1 and TRBJ2-2 for the parts outside the CDR3, the full variable domain is EADIYQTPRYLVIGTGKKITLECSQTMGHDKMYWYQQDPGMELHLIHYSYGVNSTEKGDLSSESTVSRIRTEHFPLTLESARPSHTSQYLCASSAPPGELFFGEGSRLTVL.

This clonotype has more than one count but fewer than ten. This chain connects TRBV20-1 to TRBJ1-1; D is perhaps TRBD1 (6 bases). This CDR3 is built from 13 residues. Trimming shortened V by 7 bases and J by 3 bases, and 15 bases separated the two germline ends. Per the germline V gene, CDR1 is DFQATT and CDR2 is SNEGSKA (reference sequence). This CDR3 reads CSGSQGQDTEAFF. CDR3 DNA sequence: TGCAGTGGCAGTCAGGGGCAAGACACTGAAGCTTTCTTT.

The rearrangement links TRBV6-6 to TRBJ2-1, with D unresolved. V lost 0 bases and J 15 bases, leaving 12 bases between the germline ends. Looked up from germline, CDR1 is MNHNY and CDR2 is SVGAGI (reference sequence). The CDR3 loop spans 12 amino acids. CDR3: CASSYSNSFRFF. The CDR3 DNA is TGTGCCAGCAGTTACTCGAATTCCTTTCGGTTCTTC.

This chain connects TRBV7-2 to TRBJ2-3; 12 positions agree with TRBD2. This CDR3 is 16 amino acids long. J was trimmed by 7 bases and V by 4 bases; bases with no gene match: 9. The germline V gene encodes CDR1 SGHTA and CDR2 FQGNSA. The CDR3 here is CASSSSLAGGPNTQYF. DNA for the CDR3: TGTGCCAGCAGCTCCAGTCTAGCGGGAGGGCCGAATACGCAGTATTTT.

This clonotype was seen more than once but under ten times. This chain joins TRBV4-1 and TRBJ2-7; either TRBD1 or TRBD2 may supply D (5 bases each). Germline V gene data show CDR1 as MGHRA and CDR2 as YSYEKL. V was pared by 3 bases and J by 4 bases, with 13 bases between. The CDR3 is 14 residues long. The CDR3, as DNA: TGCGCCAGCAGCCACTCCCGGGGCCCGTACGAGCAGTACTTC. Amino acid sequence: CASSHSRGPYEQYF.

This CDR3 is CASGTGGAGNTIYF. The DNA of the CDR3 is TGTGCCAGCGGTACAGGGGGCGCTGGAAACACCATATATTTT. The V gene is TRBV18, the J gene TRBJ1-3; TRBD1 matches 9 bases. The V segment lost 8 bases and the J segment 2 bases; nucleotides outside the gene matches: 4. Germline CDR1 and CDR2: KGHSH and LQKENI. CDR3 length: 14 amino acids.

The chain has TRBV5-1 and TRBJ2-7, with TRBD1 matching over 7 bases. The V segment lost 3 bases and the J segment 4 bases; nucleotides outside the gene matches: 10. The CDR3 runs to 15 residues. Germline CDR1 and CDR2: SGHRS and YFSETQ. The CDR3: CASSYPGTEVYEQYF. DNA of the CDR3: TGCGCCAGCAGCTATCCAGGGACAGAGGTGTACGAGCAGTACTTC.

This clonotype was seen repeatedly, ten times or more. This chain connects TRBV5-5 to TRBJ2-5; D tentatively fits TRBD1 or TRBD2 (5 bases each). Germline CDR1 and CDR2: SGHKS and YYEKEE (reference sequence). The V end lost 2 bases, the J end lost 4 bases, and 12 bases lay between the germline ends. The CDR3 is made up of 14 amino acids. The CDR3 reads CASSFKVGVETQYF. The CDR3 DNA follows: TGTGCCAGCAGCTTCAAGGTGGGGGTAGAGACCCAGTACTTC.

For this clonotype: Mismatch with germline at one junction end may stem from a read error. The chain combines TRBV12-3 or TRBV12-4 with TRBJ2-7, with D perhaps matching TRBD2 (6 bases). There are 14 residues in the CDR3. CDR3 sequence reads: CASSLAPLYYEQYF. CDR3 sequence (DNA): TGTGCCAGCAGTCTAGCGCCCCTTTACTACGAGCAGTACTTC.

This clonotype has a handful of counts. This chain joins TRBV12-3 or TRBV12-4 and TRBJ2-1; maybe TRBD1 (6 bases). CDR3 length: 12 amino acids. V was pared by 4 bases and J by 11 bases, with 12 bases between. CDR3 DNA: TGTGCCAGCAGTTATAGGGGGAATAAGCAGTTCTTC. This translates into CASSYRGNKQFF.

The chain is built from TRBV11-2 and TRBJ1-2; no clear D. The germline V and J ends were trimmed by 1 base and 4 bases, with 13 bases remaining between them. The germline V gene has CDR1 SGHAT and CDR2 FQNNGV. This CDR3 spans 15 amino acids. CDR3: CASSLGPAPSYGYTF. In DNA form, the CDR3 reads TGTGCCAGCAGCTTAGGGCCAGCGCCTAGCTATGGCTACACCTTC.

This clonotype was recorded many times. The chain carries TRBV20-1 and TRBJ2-7, with 11 bases matching TRBD2. This CDR3 contains 17 residues. The J segment lost 3 bases and the V segment lost 0 bases, leaving 10 bases of the junction unmatched. The germline V gene encodes CDR1 DFQATT and CDR2 SNEGSKA (reference sequence). In nucleotides, the CDR3 is TGCAGTGCTAGAGATCCACATGAGACTAGCGGGGACTACGAGCAGTACTTC. Protein product: CSARDPHETSGDYEQYF.